Below, one T cell receptor (beta chain) is given with its context. This sample is part of a study of blood T cell repertoires in COVID-19. Study background: Italy, Spain and the United States were the sources of the convalescent and acute COVID-19 samples. Sources were T cells, B-cell-depleted T cells, or PBMCs; the material itself was cDNA or gDNA.

In the study's own analysis: Amplifying reference gene primers gave estimates of nucleated cell counts. The repertoire was sequenced with immunoSEQ multiplex PCR; TCRdb's copy has only in-frame clones and lacks some. Clonal size and the V and J genes are those of that table, whereas D and trimming came from the DNA. The sample shows under 450,000 clones, 75% to 90% of them seen only once. One Seattle source followed patients from active infection through their disease course. Sequenced sample: peripheral blood. This sequence was found in a woman between 55 and 75 years old with COVID-19, enrolled during active disease.

In nucleotides, the CDR3 is TGTGCCAGCAGTTTAGGCGCCCAGGGGCGCTACGAGCAGTACTTC. Its translation is CASSLGAQGRYEQYF. V gene TRBV27 combines with J gene TRBJ2-7, with D possibly TRBD1 on 6 matching bases. The germline gives CDR1 MNHEY, CDR2 SMNVEV (reference sequence). V lost 2 bases and J lost 3, with 14 bases in between. The CDR3 is 15 amino acids.